The next 25 T cell receptor beta chains were all read from a single sample in a study of cytomegalovirus exposure and HLA in healthy donors. PCR used 60 Vbeta primers and 13 Jbeta primers. The data were produced by immunoSEQ multiplex PCR, yet TCRdb's version contains in-frame clones alone and is incomplete. The profile shows around 100,000 clones, roughly 69% of them singletons. The specimen was PBMCs. These receptors all stem from a man aged 45-65 years in good health and CMV-seropositive.

This chain joins TRBV5-1 and TRBJ2-3; D is ambiguous. Trimming shortened V by 2 bases and J by 1 base, and 8 bases separated the two germline ends. CDR3 size: 14 residues. The germline CDR1 and CDR2 sequences are SGHRS and YFSETQ. The CDR3 loop is CASSLYEGTDTQYF. CDR3 DNA sequence: TGCGCCAGCAGCTTATATGAGGGCACAGATACGCAGTATTTT.

V is TRBV18 and J is TRBJ1-3; 7 bases fit TRBD1. The trim removed 2 bases at V and 8 bases at J, leaving 6 bases unmatched. The CDR3 covers 14 residues. Germline V gene sequence: CDR1 KGHSH, CDR2 LQKENI. The CDR3 loop reads CASSPTGDGDTIYF. The CDR3, as DNA: TGTGCCAGCTCACCAACAGGGGACGGAGACACCATATATTTT.

V usage is TRBV5-4 and J usage is TRBJ2-2; the match to TRBD1 covers 10 bases. Germline lookup yields CDR1 SGHNT and CDR2 YYREEE (reference sequence). The CDR3 is 16 amino acids. Losses at the gene ends were 4 bases for V and 4 bases for J; bases not matched to a gene: 7. This chain's CDR3 is CASSPGTGVPTGELFF. CDR3 DNA: TGTGCCAGCAGCCCCGGGACAGGGGTCCCCACCGGGGAGCTGTTTTTT. Filled out from reference TRBV5-4 and TRBJ2-2, the complete variable domain reads ETGVTQSPTHLIKTRGQQVTLRCSSQSGHNTVSWYQQALGQGPQFIFQYYREEENGRGNFPPRFSGLQFPNYSSELNVNALELDDSALYLCASSPGTGVPTGELFFGEGSRLTVL.

This chain joins TRBV18 and TRBJ2-3; D not resolved. The CDR3 loop spans 14 amino acids. V dropped 2 bases and J dropped 2 bases, with 8 bases sitting between them. Germline CDR1 KGHSH, CDR2 LQKENI. This CDR3 is CASSPTSNTDTQYF. The CDR3 coding sequence is TGTGCCAGCTCACCAACCAGTAACACAGATACGCAGTATTTT.

This sequence joins TRBV7-2 and TRBJ2-7; 7 nucleotides agree with TRBD1. The germline CDR1 and CDR2 sequences are SGHTA and FQGNSA. With V trimmed by 5 bases and J by 0 bases, 7 bases remained unmatched. The CDR3 has 15 residues. CDR3 sequence: CASSEDRAASYEQYF. CDR3 coding DNA: TGTGCCAGCAGCGAAGACAGGGCAGCCTCCTACGAGCAGTACTTC.

Of note for this clone: One end of the junction varies from germline; a read error may be responsible. This CDR3 is also generated by other DNA sequences in the sample. This chain connects TRBV5-4 to TRBJ1-1; D not certain. Germline CDR1 SGHNT, CDR2 YYREEE (reference sequence). There are 14 residues in the CDR3. The CDR3 here is CASSLVFGKTEAFF. Here the CDR3 DNA reads TGTGCCAGCAGCTTGGTCTTCGGGAAGACTGAAGCCTTCTTT.

The V and J genes are TRBV4-2 and TRBJ2-3; 9 bases line up with TRBD2. V lost 2 bases to trimming and J lost 4 bases; unmatched junction nucleotides: 22. CDR3 length: 21 amino acids. The V gene's germline CDR1 is LGHNA and CDR2 YNFKEQ. The CDR3 DNA reads as TGTGCCAGCAGCCAAACTAAGATGTTGTTAGCGGGGGCGGGCCGCCCAGATACGCAGTATTTT. Protein product: CASSQTKMLLAGAGRPDTQYF.

V and J are TRBV2 and TRBJ1-1; D gene uncertain. The germline gives CDR1 SNHLY, CDR2 FYNNEI. The CDR3 covers 11 residues. V was pared by 7 bases and J by 3 bases, with 6 bases between. The DNA of the CDR3 is TGTGCCAGCAATACTGACACTGAAGCTTTCTTT. Translated, it gives CASNTDTEAFF. The variable domain in full, completed from reference TRBV2 and TRBJ1-1, reads EPEVTQTPSHQVTQMGQEVILRCVPISNHLYFYWYRQILGQKVEFLVSFYNNEISEKSEIFDDQFSVERPDGSNFTLKIRSTKLEDSAMYFCASNTDTEAFFGQGTRLTVV.

The chain carries TRBV6-1 and TRBJ2-7; TRBD1 is a possible D gene (5 bases). V was clipped by 10 bases and J by 0 bases, with 13 bases between them. From germline, CDR1 is MNHNS and CDR2 SASEGT. This CDR3 comprises 13 residues. The CDR3 DNA is TGTGCCATCAAGACAGCCGGCTCCTACGAGCAGTACTTC. It codes for CAIKTAGSYEQYF.

This clone was observed once. This sequence joins TRBV5-4 and TRBJ1-1, with D possibly TRBD1 on 5 matching bases. V lost 0 bases to trimming and J lost 5 bases, with 14 bases between them. The CDR3 is 15 residues long. CDR1 and CDR2 from the germline V gene are SGHNT and YYREEE (reference sequence). The CDR3 DNA is TGTGCCAGCAGCTTGGTGGGCAGGGAGGGAACTGAAGCTTTCTTT. It specifies CASSLVGREGTEAFF.

J is TRBJ1-3 and V is TRBV7-9; 9 bases fit TRBD1. The CDR3 is 19 amino acids. After removal of 4 bases from V and 2 bases from J, the junction contained 15 bases not matched to a gene. Germline values: CDR1 SEHNR, CDR2 FQNEAQ (reference sequence). The CDR3 DNA is TGTGCCAGCAGCTCCAGCGGGTCCGAAACAGGGGGCCCTGGAAACACCATATATTTT. Translated: CASSSSGSETGGPGNTIYF.

This clone was seen only once. The chain couples TRBV29-1 to TRBJ2-7; 11 positions match TRBD2. After removal of 7 bases from V and 3 bases from J, the junction contained 8 bases not matched to a gene. Germline loops: CDR1 SQVTM, CDR2 ANQGSEA. CDR3 length: 14 residues. The CDR3 region has the DNA TGCAGCGCGCAGGGACTAGCGGCTAACTACGAGCAGTACTTC. Residues: CSAQGLAANYEQYF.

The chain uses TRBV10-3 and TRBJ1-6; 9 bases line up with TRBD1. J was trimmed by 8 bases and V by 2 bases; bases with no gene match: 4. The CDR3 consists of 15 residues. Germline V gene lookup returns CDR1 ENHRY and CDR2 SYGVKD. The DNA of the CDR3 is TGTGCCATCAGTGAGACAGGGGGCCGGGATTCACCCCTCCACTTT. Protein product: CAISETGGRDSPLHF.

This clone was detected a few times. An end of the junction differs from the germline gene, which may be a read error. The chain recombines TRBV6-5 with TRBJ2-6; D may be TRBD1 (5 bases). CDR3 length equals 15 residues. CDR1 is MNHEY, CDR2 SVGAGI, per germline. CDR3 amino acids: CASSYSRSGANGLTF. Here the CDR3 DNA reads TGTGCCAGCAGTTACTCGCGCTCTGGGGCCAACGGCCTGACTTTC.

The gene calls are TRBV9 and TRBJ1-5, with D hard to call. Germline-derived CDR1 and CDR2 are SGDLS and YYNGEE. V lost 0 bases and J lost 9, with 10 bases in between. This CDR3 has 13 amino acids. The CDR3: CASSVDGSSPQHF. The DNA of the CDR3 is TGTGCCAGCAGCGTAGACGGGTCCTCGCCCCAGCATTTT. The variable domain in full, completed from reference TRBV9 and TRBJ1-5, reads DSGVTQTPKHLITATGQRVTLRCSPRSGDLSVYWYQQSLDQGLQFLIQYYNGEERAKGNILERFSAQQFPDLHSELNLSSLELGDSALYFCASSVDGSSPQHFGDGTRLSIL.

The chain recombines TRBV27 with TRBJ1-1; 11 positions agree with TRBD1. The CDR3 is 14 amino acids. V was clipped by 2 bases and J by 4 bases; unmatched bases: 0. Germline V lookup: CDR1 MNHEY, CDR2 SMNVEV (reference sequence). CDR3 protein: CASSLGTGGTEAFF. The CDR3 DNA sequence: TGTGCCAGCAGTTTAGGGACAGGGGGCACTGAAGCTTTCTTT.

The chain joins TRBV6-1 to TRBJ2-3, with 9 bases identical to TRBD1. Germline CDR1 MNHNS, CDR2 SASEGT. The CDR3 extends over 14 amino acids. V was pared by 2 bases and J by 6 bases, with 3 bases of the junction left unmatched. The CDR3 spells CASSERDRADTQYF. The DNA of the CDR3 is TGTGCCAGCAGTGAAAGGGACAGGGCGGATACGCAGTATTTT.

This clone came up once. The chain combines TRBV18 with TRBJ2-7; 8 nucleotides agree with TRBD2. Germline V gene lookup returns CDR1 KGHSH and CDR2 LQKENI. V dropped 1 base and J dropped 7; count of bases not matched to a gene: 3. The CDR3 length is 13 residues. This CDR3 reads CASSPLTGGEQYF. The CDR3, as DNA: TGTGCCAGCTCACCACTGACGGGAGGGGAGCAGTACTTC.

Here the CDR3 DNA reads TGCGCCAGCAGCTCACAGGGTAACCAAGAGACCCAGTACTTC. Translated: CASSSQGNQETQYF. The genes are TRBV5-1 and TRBJ2-5; possible D gene TRBD1, 6 bases. The CDR3 has 14 residues. Germline V lookup: CDR1 SGHRS, CDR2 YFSETQ. Trimming shortened V by 3 bases and J by 0 bases, and 9 bases separated the two germline ends.

This clone was seen a few times. This sequence joins TRBV21-1 and TRBJ1-3; the D call in the table, TRBD1, was not verified against the DNA. TRBV21-1 is a recognized pseudogene. The CDR3 loop spans 14 amino acids. The CDR3 DNA follows: TGTGCCAGCACCAGATCCTCCGTTTTATGCACCATATATTTT. Its protein is CASTRSSVLCTIYF.

The CDR3 bases are TGCGCCAGCAGCTTGGATGGCGGACTTACAGCTTTCTTT. The encoded protein is CASSLDGGLTAFF. The V gene is TRBV5-1, the J gene TRBJ1-1; D unresolved. The CDR3 runs to 13 residues. V was trimmed by 0 bases and J by 10 bases, leaving 13 bases between them. Per germline, CDR1 SGHRS and CDR2 YFSETQ.

The V call is TRBV21-1, the J call TRBJ1-5. TRBV21-1 is flagged as a pseudogene. The CDR3 loop spans 12 amino acids. The CDR3 DNA is TGTGCCAGCAGCCCCCCGAATCAGCCCCAGCATTTT. It translates to CASSPPNQPQHF.

This chain uses TRBV28 with TRBJ2-7, with 8 bases aligning to TRBD1. CDR1 is MDHEN and CDR2 is SYDVKM in the germline V gene. The CDR3 consists of 14 residues. V lost 7 bases, J lost 13 bases, and 18 bases stayed unmatched. The CDR3 is CASIPLLGQAVLYF. DNA of the CDR3: TGTGCCAGCATCCCTCTTTTGGGACAGGCCGTTTTATACTTC.

The chain links TRBV29-1 to TRBJ2-5; the match to TRBD2 covers 12 bases. The V gene end was trimmed by 7 bases and the J gene end by 4 bases; junction bases not matched to a gene: 7. From germline, CDR1 is SQVTM and CDR2 ANQGSEA. This CDR3 comprises 14 residues. For the CDR3, the DNA is TGCAGCGGTTCCGGGACTAGCGGGCGAGAGACCCAGTACTTC. Translated: CSGSGTSGRETQYF.

V gene TRBV5-1 combines with J gene TRBJ2-1; 7 positions match TRBD2. There are 18 residues in the CDR3. Germline V gives CDR1 SGHRS, CDR2 YFSETQ. The V and J ends lost 4 bases and 2 bases, in that order; junction bases with no gene match: 15. CDR3: CASSPGGWVGTTYNEQFF. CDR3 sequence (DNA): TGCGCCAGCAGCCCCGGGGGGTGGGTCGGGACTACCTACAATGAGCAGTTCTTC. Complete variable domain (other parts from reference TRBV5-1 and TRBJ2-1): KAGVTQTPRYLIKTRGQQVTLSCSPISGHRSVSWYQQTPGQGLQFLFEYFSETQRNKGNFPGRFSGRQFSNSRSEMNVSTLELGDSALYLCASSPGGWVGTTYNEQFFGPGTRLTVL.